This T cell receptor (beta chain) is drawn from a study of cytomegalovirus exposure and HLA in healthy donors. The PCR employed 60 Vbeta primers together with 13 Jbeta primers. This table comes from immunoSEQ multiplex PCR, and its TCRdb copy is limited to in-frame clones, with some not included. The table records about 100,000 clones, around 75% of them present only once. CDR3 length: 16 residues. Germline V gene sequence: CDR1 MRHNA, CDR2 SNTAGT. Germline trimming cut 0 bases from V and 4 bases from J; bases unmatched to any gene: 2. This clone came up once. This clonotype was sampled from a man aged 50 or older in good health and CMV-seronegative. The chain is built from TRBV6-4 and TRBJ2-3; 12 bases fit TRBD2. The material sequenced was PBMCs. CDR3 sequence: CASSDSASGGADTQYF. In DNA form, the CDR3 reads TGTGCCAGCAGTGACTCGGCTAGCGGGGGGGCAGATACGCAGTATTTT.